This TCR beta chain was found in a study of cytomegalovirus exposure and HLA in healthy donors. Study-wide points: According to the study, 160 or so TCR beta chains were cytomegalovirus-associated. Trimming of TCR beta V- and J-genes showed a link, identified in a later analysis, to a missense DCLRE1C variant.

The PCR ran on 60 Vbeta and 13 Jbeta primers. The method was immunoSEQ multiplex PCR; TCRdb's version includes in-frame clones alone and lacks a portion of them. The sample includes about 73,000 clones, around 82% of them seen just once. With regard to this clone: The antigen remains undetermined.

V lost 3 bases and J 2 bases, leaving 12 bases between the germline ends. The germline CDR1 and CDR2 sequences are KGHSH and LQKENI. The CDR3 is made up of 15 amino acids. The sequence was collected from a male donor in good health and CMV-seronegative. The rearrangement joins TRBV18 to TRBJ2-3; no clear D. Source material: PBMCs. This chain's CDR3 is CASSPQATLTDTQYF. CDR3 sequence (DNA): TGTGCCAGCTCACCTCAGGCAACCCTCACAGATACGCAGTATTTT.